This T cell receptor (beta chain) was obtained from a study of T-cell memory formation after mild COVID-19 (dated by TCRdb to the early 2020s). Context from the whole study: Most TCR sequence clusters were specific to one of the two donors. In a couple of donors, T-cell clones that expanded and contracted after mild COVID-19 were tracked by sequencing TCRalpha and TCRbeta repertoires over time. The cohort was made up of two young adult volunteers, one female and one male, who were previously healthy. Summary of the overall study and its limitations: From day 15 to 85, contracting clones showed balanced CD4/CD8 phenotypes, whereas a second wave of clones that expanded from day 15 to 37 leaned towards CD4+. The second-wave clones that peaked on day 37 were not confirmed to be SARS-CoV-2 specific. Some responding clones were detected in pre-infection memory, which suggested that pre-existing cross-reactive memory T cells had joined the SARS-CoV-2 response. Contracting CD4+ clones were located mainly in the CM and EM memory subsets, whereas CD8+ clones were found to be enriched in EMRA. The study included only a couple of mild cases, and larger cohorts that include severe cases with pre-infection samples were judged to be necessary.

The sequencer listed for this sample is Illumina NovaSeq 6000. cDNA libraries for TCRalpha and TCRbeta were prepared by 5'RACE using constant-segment primers, with sample barcodes and unique molecular identifiers added. Trizol reagent was used to extract RNA from every sample. Libraries were amplified in two PCR steps, with a second sample barcode and Illumina TruSeq adapters added in the second step. Sequencing of libraries was performed on an Illumina NovaSeq with 2 x 150 bp paired-end reads. The authors' pipeline ran thus. Demultiplexing of reads and collapsing into UMI-guided consensus sequences were performed with migec v1.2.7. With mixcr v2.1.11, UMI consensuses were aligned to TRA and TRB V and J templates and assembled into clonotypes. Clonotypes were classified as expanded or contracted when called significant by both edgeR and NoisET, with noise models trained on biological replicates. For edgeR calls, a false discovery rate-adjusted p below 0.01 and a log2 fold-change threshold of 1 were applied. As an exploratory analysis of dynamics, PCA with hierarchical clustering was applied to max-normalized trajectories of the 1000 most abundant clonotypes. Each responding clone was given a CD4 or CD8 phenotype based on the CD4+ and CD8+ repertoires, which had been sequenced separately. The raw public reads went through TCRdb reprocessing: fastp at Q25, MiXCR clone calling, in-frame beta chains kept. Here each entry gathers all rows of one CDR3 protein and keeps the most common genes and DNA. In this record, the V and J calls reflect TCRdb's handling and not the investigators' own analysis. For this sample there are approximately 170,000 distinct CDR3 sequences; 10% to 15% appear just once. The ten largest make up 2.5% to 3.5% of the sample.

V drops 8 bases and J drops 1 base, leaving 8 bases in between. Taken from cysteine to phenylalanine, the CDR3 has 13 residues. Only the CDR3 region is kept as DNA, spanning 39 bases read in frame from base 1. To note about this clonotype: Its antigen target is currently unknown. No base qualities exist here, and no much larger clone lies one base off it.

Ficoll-Paque density gradient centrifugation was the method used to isolate PBMCs. The sample was PBMCs or a T cell subset sorted from them (not recorded which). The chain was built from TRBV12-3 or TRBV12-4 and TRBJ2-2; no D gene is confidently identified. The sequence came from a man in his late teens or twenties who had mild COVID-19 (a few samples of this study predate the infection). The sample titles of this study are shuffled in the database, so cell type and time point are left out; the donor was told from shared clones. The sequence in DNA is TGTGCCAGCTTCCAGGAGAACACCGGGGAGCTGTTTTTT. This encodes CASFQENTGELFF.